The rows below give T cell receptor beta chains drawn from one sample of a study of control samples from healthy donors and cancer patients. Libraries were prepared by immunoSEQ multiplex PCR; TCRdb keeps only in-frame clonotypes and omits some of them. The table includes about 26,000 clones, 80% to 85% detected once. Sequenced: PBMCs. The receptors come from a man aged 60 to 75 with colorectal cancer. Each CDR3 is given with its conserved first and last residue. Each record gives: J gene, clone size, V gene, CDR3 length, D gene, CDR3 protein, CDR3 DNA. A D gene is named only where the DNA matches it firmly. For some rows the clone size is stated as once, few or many, or as a class when expanded; others skip it.

j_gene: TRBJ2-1
abundance: NA
v_gene: TRBV6-4
len: 13
d_gene: NA
CDR3aa: CASSDSAVSEQFF
CDR3nt: TGTGCCAGCAGTGACTCGGCCGTATCTGAGCAGTTCTTC

j_gene: TRBJ1-2
abundance: NA
v_gene: TRBV5-1
len: 16
d_gene: NA
CDR3aa: CASSPEGRGNDYGYTF
CDR3nt: TGCGCCAGCAGCCCCGAGGGGAGGGGGAATGACTATGGCTACACCTTC

j_gene: TRBJ1-2
abundance: NA
v_gene: TRBV4-2
len: 17
d_gene: TRBD1
CDR3aa: CASSEVATGARSPGYTF
CDR3nt: TGTGCCAGCAGCGAAGTGGCGACAGGGGCGCGTTCCCCTGGCTACACCTTC

j_gene: TRBJ1-2
abundance: NA
v_gene: TRBV6-5
len: 14
d_gene: TRBD1
CDR3aa: CASTPGQGLFGYTF
CDR3nt: TGTGCCAGCACACCCGGACAGGGACTTTTTGGCTACACCTTC

j_gene: TRBJ1-2
abundance: NA
v_gene: TRBV6-5
len: 14
d_gene: NA
CDR3aa: CASREPTSNYGYTF
CDR3nt: TGTGCCAGCAGGGAGCCGACTTCTAACTATGGCTACACCTTC

j_gene: TRBJ1-4
abundance: NA
v_gene: TRBV7-2
len: 15
d_gene: TRBD1
CDR3aa: CASSLLGQGSEKLFF
CDR3nt: TGTGCCAGCAGCTTATTGGGACAGGGAAGTGAAAAACTGTTTTTT

j_gene: TRBJ1-6
abundance: NA
v_gene: TRBV4-3
len: 18
d_gene: TRBD1
CDR3aa: CASSQEVLRTGANSPLHF
CDR3nt: TGCGCCAGCAGCCAAGAAGTCCTCCGGACAGGGGCTAATTCACCCCTCCACTTT

j_gene: TRBJ1-2
abundance: NA
v_gene: TRBV18
len: 14
d_gene: NA
CDR3aa: CASSPTGDDYGYTF
CDR3nt: TGTGCCAGCTCACCCACAGGAGACGACTATGGCTACACCTTC

j_gene: TRBJ2-3
abundance: once
v_gene: TRBV10-1
len: 16
d_gene: NA
CDR3aa: CASSENREWGTDTQYF
CDR3nt: TGCGCCAGCAGTGAGAACAGGGAGTGGGGCACAGATACGCAGTATTTT

j_gene: TRBJ2-1
abundance: NA
v_gene: TRBV9
len: 13
d_gene: NA
CDR3aa: CASSVGTQNEQFF
CDR3nt: TGTGCCAGCAGCGTAGGTACGCAGAATGAGCAGTTCTTC